This TCR beta chain was identified in a study of spatial heterogeneity in lung cancer. Study-level background: A consistent excess of beta-chain over alpha-chain sequences was detected. Study findings and constraints: Resection saw ubiquitous expanded tumor TCRs appear in blood more than follow-up did.

Trimming took 5 bases from V and 4 from J; bases not matched to a gene: 18. This CDR3 has 18 amino acids. Germline loops: CDR1 SEHNR, CDR2 FQNEAQ (reference sequence). Documented time point: sample taken at primary tumor resection. No cell sorting; template was whole RNA from tumor, lung tissue or PBMC. Samples were obtained from approximately 72 donors, all untreated early-stage non-small cell lung cancer patients. Carried by each TCR cDNA molecule was a unique molecular identifier. From the 5' RACE reads, TCRdb called clonotypes with MiXCR, one entry per CDR3 protein. Found here are 30,000 or so distinct CDR3 sequences, roughly 8.4% of them singletons; the top ten hold 35% to 40%. About this clonotype itself: The antigen remains undetermined.

This sequence was found in a female donor with early-stage non-small cell lung cancer. This chain joins TRBV7-9 and TRBJ2-3; TRBD2 aligns across 7 bases. Specimen: PBMCs, collected at surgery. The CDR3 is CASSRTRLKGGSADTQYF. The CDR3 DNA is TGTGCCAGCAGCCGGACCAGACTCAAGGGAGGGAGTGCAGATACGCAGTATTTT.